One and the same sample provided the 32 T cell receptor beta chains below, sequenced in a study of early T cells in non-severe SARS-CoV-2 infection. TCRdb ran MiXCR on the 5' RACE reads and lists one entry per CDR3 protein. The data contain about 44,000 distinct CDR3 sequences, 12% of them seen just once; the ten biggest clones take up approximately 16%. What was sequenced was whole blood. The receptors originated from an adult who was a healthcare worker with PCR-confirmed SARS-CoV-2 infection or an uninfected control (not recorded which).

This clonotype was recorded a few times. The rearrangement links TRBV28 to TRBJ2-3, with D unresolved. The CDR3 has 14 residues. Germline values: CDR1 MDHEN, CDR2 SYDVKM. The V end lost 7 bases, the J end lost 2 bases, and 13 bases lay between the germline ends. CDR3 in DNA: TGTGCCAGCACCCCAGGAAGCTACACAGATACGCAGTATTTT. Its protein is CASTPGSYTDTQYF.

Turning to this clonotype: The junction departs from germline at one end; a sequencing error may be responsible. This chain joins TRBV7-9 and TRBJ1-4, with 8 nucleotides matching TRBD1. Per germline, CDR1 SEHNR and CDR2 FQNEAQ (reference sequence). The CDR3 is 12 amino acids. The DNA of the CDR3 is TGTGCCAGCAGCTCCCCCAGGGGGCCGCCCGTTTTT. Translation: CASSSPRGPPVF. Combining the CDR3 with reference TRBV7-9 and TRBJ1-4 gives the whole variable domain DTGVSQNPRHKITKRGQNVTFRCDPISEHNRLYWYRQTLGQGPEFLTYFQNEAQLEKSRLLSDRFSAERPKGSFSTLEIQRTEQGDSAMYLCASSSPRGPPVFGSGTQLSVL.

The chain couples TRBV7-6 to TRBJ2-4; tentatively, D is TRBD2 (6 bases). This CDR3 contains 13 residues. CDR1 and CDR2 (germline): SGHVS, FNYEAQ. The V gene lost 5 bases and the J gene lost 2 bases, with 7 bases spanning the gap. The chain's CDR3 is CASSGDSKNIQYF. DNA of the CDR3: TGTGCCAGCAGCGGGGACTCCAAAAACATTCAGTACTTC.

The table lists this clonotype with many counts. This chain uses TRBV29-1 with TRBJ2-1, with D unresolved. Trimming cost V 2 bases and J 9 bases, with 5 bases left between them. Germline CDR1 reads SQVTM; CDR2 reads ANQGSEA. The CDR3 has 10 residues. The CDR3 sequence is CSVETGEQFF. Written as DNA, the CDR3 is TGCAGCGTTGAAACGGGTGAGCAGTTCTTC.

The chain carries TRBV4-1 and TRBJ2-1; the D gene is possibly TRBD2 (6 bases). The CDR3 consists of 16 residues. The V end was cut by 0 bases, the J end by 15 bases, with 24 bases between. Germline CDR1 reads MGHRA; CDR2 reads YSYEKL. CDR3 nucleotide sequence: TGCGCCAGCAGCCAAGACTTCATTTGGGGACTCCGGGACCCGTTCTTC. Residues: CASSQDFIWGLRDPFF.

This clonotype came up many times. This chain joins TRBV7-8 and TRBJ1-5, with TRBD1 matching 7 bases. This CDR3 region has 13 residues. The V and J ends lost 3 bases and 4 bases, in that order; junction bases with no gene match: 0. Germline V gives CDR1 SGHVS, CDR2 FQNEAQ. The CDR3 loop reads CASSFRGNQPQHF. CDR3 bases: TGTGCCAGCAGCTTCAGGGGGAATCAGCCCCAGCATTTT.

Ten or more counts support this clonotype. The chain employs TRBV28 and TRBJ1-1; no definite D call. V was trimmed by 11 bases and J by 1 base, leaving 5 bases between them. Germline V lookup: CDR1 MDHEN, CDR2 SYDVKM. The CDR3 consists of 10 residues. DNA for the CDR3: TGTGCCTCAGGGAACACTGAAGCTTTCTTT. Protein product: CASGNTEAFF.

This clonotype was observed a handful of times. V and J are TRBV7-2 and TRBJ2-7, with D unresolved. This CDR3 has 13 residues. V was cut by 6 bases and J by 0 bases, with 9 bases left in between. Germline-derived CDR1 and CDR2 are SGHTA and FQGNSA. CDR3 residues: CASSVHPSYEQYF. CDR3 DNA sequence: TGTGCCAGCAGTGTCCATCCCTCCTACGAGCAGTACTTC.

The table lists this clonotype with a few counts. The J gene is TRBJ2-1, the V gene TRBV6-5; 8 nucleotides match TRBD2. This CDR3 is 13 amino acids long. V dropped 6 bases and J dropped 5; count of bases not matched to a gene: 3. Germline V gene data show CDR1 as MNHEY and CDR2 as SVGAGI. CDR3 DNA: TGTGCCAGCAGCCTTAGCGGGGACAATGAGCAGTTCTTC. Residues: CASSLSGDNEQFF.

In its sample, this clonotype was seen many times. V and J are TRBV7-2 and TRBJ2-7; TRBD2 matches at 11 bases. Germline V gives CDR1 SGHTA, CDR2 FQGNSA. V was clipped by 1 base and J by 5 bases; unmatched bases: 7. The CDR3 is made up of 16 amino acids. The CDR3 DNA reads TGTGCCAGCAGCTTAGGCCTAGCGGGGGGTATCGACGAGCAGTACTTC. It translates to CASSLGLAGGIDEQYF.

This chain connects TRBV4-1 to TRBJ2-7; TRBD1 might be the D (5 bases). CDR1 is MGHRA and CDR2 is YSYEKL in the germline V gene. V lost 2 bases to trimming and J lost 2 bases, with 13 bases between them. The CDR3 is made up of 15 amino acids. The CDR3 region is CASSQPVQDPYEQYF. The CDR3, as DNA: TGCGCCAGCAGCCAACCTGTACAGGATCCCTACGAGCAGTACTTC.

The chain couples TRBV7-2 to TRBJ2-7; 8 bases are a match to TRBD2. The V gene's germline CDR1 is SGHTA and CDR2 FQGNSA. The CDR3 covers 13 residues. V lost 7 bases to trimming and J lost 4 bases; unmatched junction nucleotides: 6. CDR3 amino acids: CASTYSGMYEQYF. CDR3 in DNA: TGTGCCAGCACCTATAGCGGGATGTACGAGCAGTACTTC.

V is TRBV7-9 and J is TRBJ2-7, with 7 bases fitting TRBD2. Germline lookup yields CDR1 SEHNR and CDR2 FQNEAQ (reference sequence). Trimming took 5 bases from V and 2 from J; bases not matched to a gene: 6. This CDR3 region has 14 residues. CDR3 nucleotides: TGTGCCAGCAGCCCGGGACTACCGGCCTACGAGCAGTACTTC. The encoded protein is CASSPGLPAYEQYF.

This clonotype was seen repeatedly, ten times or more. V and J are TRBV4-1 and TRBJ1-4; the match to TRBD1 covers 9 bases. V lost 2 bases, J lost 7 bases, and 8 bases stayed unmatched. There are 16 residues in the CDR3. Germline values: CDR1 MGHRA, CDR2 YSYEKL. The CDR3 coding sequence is TGCGCCAGCAGCCAACGAGCCGGGACAGGGAGTGAAAAACTGTTTTTT. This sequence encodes CASSQRAGTGSEKLFF.

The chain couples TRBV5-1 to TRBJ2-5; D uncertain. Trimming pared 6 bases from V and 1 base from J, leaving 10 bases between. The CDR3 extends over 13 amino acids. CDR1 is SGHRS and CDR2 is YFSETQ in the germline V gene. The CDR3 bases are TGCGCCAGCACCCTCCCGGGCCAAGAGACCCAGTACTTC. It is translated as CASTLPGQETQYF.

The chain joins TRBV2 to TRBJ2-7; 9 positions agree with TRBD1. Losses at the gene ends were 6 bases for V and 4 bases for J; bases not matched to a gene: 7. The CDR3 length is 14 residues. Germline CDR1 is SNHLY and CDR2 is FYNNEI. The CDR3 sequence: CASRPGTGKYEQYF. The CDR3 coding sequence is TGTGCCAGCAGACCCGGGACAGGGAAGTACGAGCAGTACTTC.

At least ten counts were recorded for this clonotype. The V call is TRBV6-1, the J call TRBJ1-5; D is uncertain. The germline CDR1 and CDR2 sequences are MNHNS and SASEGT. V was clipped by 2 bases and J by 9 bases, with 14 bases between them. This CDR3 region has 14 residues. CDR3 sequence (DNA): TGTGCCAGCAGTGAAAATACAGCTCCAGGGCCCCAGCATTTT. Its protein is CASSENTAPGPQHF.

The DNA of the CDR3 is TGTGCCAGCAGCCCGTCATCAAGGGCTGAAGCTTTCTTT. Translating it yields CASSPSSRAEAFF. The chain recombines TRBV3-1 with TRBJ1-1; no definite D call. Germline assignment: CDR1 LGHDT and CDR2 YNNKEL (reference sequence). The CDR3 has 13 residues. The V end lost 4 bases, the J end lost 6 bases, and 12 bases lay between the germline ends.

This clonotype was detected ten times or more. The CDR3 bases are TGTGCCAGCAGCCGGAAGGGACAGAAGAACACTGAAGCTTTCTTT. It codes for CASSRKGQKNTEAFF. The gene calls are TRBV12-3 or TRBV12-4 and TRBJ1-1; 7 bases are a match to TRBD1. The length of the CDR3 is 15 residues. Losses at the gene ends were 6 bases for V and 1 base for J; bases not matched to a gene: 8.

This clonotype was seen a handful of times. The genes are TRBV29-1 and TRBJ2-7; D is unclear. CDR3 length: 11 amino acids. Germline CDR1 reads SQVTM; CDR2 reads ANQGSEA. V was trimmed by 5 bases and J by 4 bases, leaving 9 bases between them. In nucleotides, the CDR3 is TGCAGCGTTATTCAGCTATACGAGCAGTACTTC. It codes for CSVIQLYEQYF.

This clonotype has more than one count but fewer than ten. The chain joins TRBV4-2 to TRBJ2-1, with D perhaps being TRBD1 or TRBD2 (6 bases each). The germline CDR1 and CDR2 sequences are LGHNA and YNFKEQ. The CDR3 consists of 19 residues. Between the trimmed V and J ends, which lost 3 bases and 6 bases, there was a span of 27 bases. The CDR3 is CASSHYEIMGAGSGNEQFF. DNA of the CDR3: TGTGCCAGCAGCCATTACGAAATAATGGGGGCGGGAAGCGGCAATGAGCAGTTCTTC.

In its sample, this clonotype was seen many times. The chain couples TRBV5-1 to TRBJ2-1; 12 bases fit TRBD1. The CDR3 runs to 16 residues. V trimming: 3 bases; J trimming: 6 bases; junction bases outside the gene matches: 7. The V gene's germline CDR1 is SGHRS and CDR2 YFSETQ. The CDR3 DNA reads TGCGCCAGCAGCTGGCTTTTGGGACAGGGGGCCAATGAGCAGTTCTTC. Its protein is CASSWLLGQGANEQFF.

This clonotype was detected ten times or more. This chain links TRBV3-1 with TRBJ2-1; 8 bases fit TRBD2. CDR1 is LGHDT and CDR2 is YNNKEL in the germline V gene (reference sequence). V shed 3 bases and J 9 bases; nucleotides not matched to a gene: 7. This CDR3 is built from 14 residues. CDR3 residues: CASSQSGSVSEQFF. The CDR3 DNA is TGTGCCAGCAGCCAGAGCGGGAGTGTTAGTGAGCAGTTCTTC.

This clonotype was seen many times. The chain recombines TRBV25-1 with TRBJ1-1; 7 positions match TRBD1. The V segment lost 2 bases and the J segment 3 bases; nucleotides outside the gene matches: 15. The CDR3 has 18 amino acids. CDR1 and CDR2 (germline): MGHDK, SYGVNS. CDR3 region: CASSEPKGARVKYTEAFF. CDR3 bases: TGTGCCAGCAGTGAACCCAAGGGGGCGCGAGTAAAATACACTGAAGCTTTCTTT.

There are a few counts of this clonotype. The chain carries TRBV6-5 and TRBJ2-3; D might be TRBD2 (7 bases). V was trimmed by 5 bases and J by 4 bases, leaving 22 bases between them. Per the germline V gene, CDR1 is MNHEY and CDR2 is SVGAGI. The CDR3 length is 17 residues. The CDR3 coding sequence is TGTGCCAGCAGTCCCACCGCCCGGGGGGCGAGCGCAGATACGCAGTATTTT. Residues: CASSPTARGASADTQYF.

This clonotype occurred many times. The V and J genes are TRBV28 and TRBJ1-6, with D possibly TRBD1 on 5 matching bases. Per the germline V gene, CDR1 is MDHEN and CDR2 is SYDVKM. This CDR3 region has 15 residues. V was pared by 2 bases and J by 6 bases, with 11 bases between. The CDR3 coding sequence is TGTGCCAGCAGTTTAAACACTGGGGGTAATTCACCCCTCCACTTT. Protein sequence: CASSLNTGGNSPLHF.

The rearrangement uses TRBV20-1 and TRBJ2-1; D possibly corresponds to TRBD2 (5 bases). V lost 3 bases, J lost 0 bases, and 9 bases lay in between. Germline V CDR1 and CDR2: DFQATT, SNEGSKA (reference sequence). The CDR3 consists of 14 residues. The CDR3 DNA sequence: TGCAGTGCTAGGCTGGGGAGCTCCTACAATGAGCAGTTCTTC. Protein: CSARLGSSYNEQFF.

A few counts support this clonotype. CDR3 DNA sequence: TGTGCCAGCAGCTTAGCGGCGGTCCGGGGCTCCACCGGGGAGCTGTTTTTT. It encodes CASSLAAVRGSTGELFF. The J gene is TRBJ2-2, the V gene TRBV7-6; D is tentatively TRBD1 or TRBD2 (5 bases each). The length of the CDR3 is 17 residues. Germline CDR1 SGHVS, CDR2 FNYEAQ. V gave up 0 bases and J gave up 4 bases, with 15 bases separating them.

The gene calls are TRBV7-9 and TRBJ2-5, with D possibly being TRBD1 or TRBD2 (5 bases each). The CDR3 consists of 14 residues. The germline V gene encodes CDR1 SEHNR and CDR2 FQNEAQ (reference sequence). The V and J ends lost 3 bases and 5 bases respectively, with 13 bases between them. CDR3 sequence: CASSFSSWGETQYF. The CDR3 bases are TGTGCCAGCAGCTTTAGCAGTTGGGGGGAGACCCAGTACTTC.

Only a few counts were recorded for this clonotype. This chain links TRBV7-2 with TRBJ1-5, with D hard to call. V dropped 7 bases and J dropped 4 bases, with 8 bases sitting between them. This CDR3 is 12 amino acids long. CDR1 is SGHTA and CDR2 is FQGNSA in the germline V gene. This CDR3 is CASTTLNQPQHF. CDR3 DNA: TGTGCCAGCACCACCTTAAATCAGCCCCAGCATTTT.

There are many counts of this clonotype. CDR3 sequence: CASSLGDRGPYEQYF. Written as DNA, the CDR3 is TGTGCCAGCAGCTTAGGGGACCGAGGACCCTACGAGCAGTACTTC. The chain recombines TRBV11-2 with TRBJ2-7, with D perhaps assigned TRBD1 or TRBD2 (5 bases each). The germline CDR1 and CDR2 sequences are SGHAT and FQNNGV. The CDR3 is 15 residues long. Trimming took 1 base from V and 2 from J, leaving 12 bases between them.

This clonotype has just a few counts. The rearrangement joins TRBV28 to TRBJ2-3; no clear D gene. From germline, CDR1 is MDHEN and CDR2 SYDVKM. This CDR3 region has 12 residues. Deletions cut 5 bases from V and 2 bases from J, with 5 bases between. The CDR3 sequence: CASSPPTDTQYF. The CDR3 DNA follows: TGTGCCAGCAGTCCCCCCACAGATACGCAGTATTTT.